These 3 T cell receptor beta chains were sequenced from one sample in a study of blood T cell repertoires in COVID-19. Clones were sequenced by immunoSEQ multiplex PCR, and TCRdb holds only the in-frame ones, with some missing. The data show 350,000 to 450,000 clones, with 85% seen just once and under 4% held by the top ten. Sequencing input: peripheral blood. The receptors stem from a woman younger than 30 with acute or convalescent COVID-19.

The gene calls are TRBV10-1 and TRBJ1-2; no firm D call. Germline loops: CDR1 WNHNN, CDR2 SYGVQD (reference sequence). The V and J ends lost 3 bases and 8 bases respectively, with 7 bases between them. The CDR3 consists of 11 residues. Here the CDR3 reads CASSDGGGYTF. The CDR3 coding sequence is TGCGCCAGCAGTGATGGCGGCGGCTACACCTTC.

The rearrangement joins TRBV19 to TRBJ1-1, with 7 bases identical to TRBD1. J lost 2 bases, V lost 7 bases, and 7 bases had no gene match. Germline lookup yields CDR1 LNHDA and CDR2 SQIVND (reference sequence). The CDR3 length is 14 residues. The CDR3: CASTLWDSNTEAFF. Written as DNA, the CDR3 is TGTGCCAGTACCCTATGGGACAGCAACACTGAAGCTTTCTTT.

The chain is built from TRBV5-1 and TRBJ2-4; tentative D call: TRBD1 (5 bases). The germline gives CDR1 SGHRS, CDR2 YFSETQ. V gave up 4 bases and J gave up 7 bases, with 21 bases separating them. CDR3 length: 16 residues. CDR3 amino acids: CASSMSHPVGQNIQYF. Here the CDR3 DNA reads TGCGCCAGCAGCATGTCCCACCCGGTGGGGCAGAACATTCAGTACTTC.